This TCR delta chain derives from a study of gamma-delta chains in newborns, infants, children. Study-level background: Microbial exposure reportedly drives polyclonal innate γδ T cell expansion after birth.

J lost 0 bases, V lost 3 bases, and 6 bases had no gene match. In germline, CDR1 is GEAIGNYY, CDR2 EKD. CDR3 size: 16 residues. TCRdb re-analyzed the reads via CATT. This table has approximately 5,200 delta-chain clones, 5.2% appearing once. Sequences were obtained from blood. The V gene is TRDV2, the J gene TRDJ1, with 10 bases aligning to TRDD3. The clonotype comes from a child who was a newborn, infant or young child, either healthy, febrile or measles-vaccinated (not recorded which). The CDR3: CACDVLGDSDTDKLIF. DNA of the CDR3: TGTGCCTGTGACGTACTGGGGGATTCGGACACCGATAAACTCATCTTT.